This T cell receptor (beta chain) appears in the sequencing data of a study of blood T cells in healthy people across ages. Germline V gene data show CDR1 as SNHLY and CDR2 as FYNNEI. The CDR3 has 15 amino acids. Unmatched junction bases numbered 10, after V lost 10 bases and J lost 3 bases. This clonotype has more than one count but fewer than ten. Its antigen is undetermined. A second roughly 6 to 11 cycle PCR used barcoded and J-beta primers. TCRdb recomputed calls from the 5' RACE reads with MiXCR, one row per CDR3 protein. This sample has over a million distinct CDR3 sequences, with around 45% found just once. Notes on the study in general: In the absence of known donor CMV status, changes in expanded clonotypes were possibly confounded.

The TCR comes from a woman between 55 and 75 years old in good health. The rearrangement joins TRBV2 to TRBJ2-4, with 9 bases that match TRBD2. What was sequenced was blood. Here the CDR3 DNA reads TGTGCCATAAGGACTAGCGAAGGTGGCAAAAACATTCAGTACTTC. It specifies CAIRTSEGGKNIQYF. Full variable domain (missing parts from reference TRBV2 and TRBJ2-4): EPEVTQTPSHQVTQMGQEVILRCVPISNHLYFYWYRQILGQKVEFLVSFYNNEISEKSEIFDDQFSVERPDGSNFTLKIRSTKLEDSAMYFCAIRTSEGGKNIQYFGAGTRLSVL.